The following is a TCR beta chain sequence with its context. Other DNA sequences in the sample encode the same CDR3. The record originates from a study of blood T cell repertoires in COVID-19. The wider study: Material from acute and convalescent COVID-19 was sourced from the United States, Italy and Spain. T cells, B-cell-depleted T cells, or PBMCs supplied cDNA or gDNA.

The CDR3 consists of 14 residues. Germline trimming cut 0 bases from V and 4 bases from J; bases unmatched to any gene: 3. The germline V gene has CDR1 LNHNV and CDR2 YYDKDF (reference sequence). As handled by the study authors: For nucleated cells, counts were estimated from reference gene primer amplification. Using immunoSEQ multiplex PCR, the repertoire was profiled, and TCRdb retains in-frame clones only, with some absent. The D gene and trimming were derived from the DNA, and the V and J assignments and clone size from that table. The sample has about 490,000 clones; over 75% are singletons. The sequenced material came from peripheral blood. The chain carries TRBV15 and TRBJ2-7; 7 nucleotides agree with TRBD1. The source of this sequence is a human donor in a cohort sampled during active COVID-19. This CDR3 is CATSREQGPYEQYF. The DNA for the CDR3 is TGTGCCACCAGCAGAGAACAGGGGCCGTACGAGCAGTACTTC. Looking up the rest from reference TRBV15 and TRBJ2-7 gives the full variable domain: DAMVIQNPRYQVTQFGKPVTLSCSQTLNHNVMYWYQQKSSQAPKLLFHYYDKDFNNEADTPDNFQSRRPNTSFCFLDIRSPGLGDTAMYLCATSREQGPYEQYFGPGTRLTVT.